This TCR beta chain was observed in a study of cytomegalovirus exposure and HLA in healthy donors. Primers for the PCR totalled 60 Vbeta and 13 Jbeta. Here immunoSEQ multiplex PCR was the method, and the copy in TCRdb shows in-frame clones only, minus some. This sample has 180,000 or so clones, with 82% found just once. Note on this clone: Antigen: not known.

Germline CDR1 LNHDA, CDR2 SQIVND (reference sequence). The trim removed 3 bases at V and 3 bases at J, leaving 8 bases unmatched. The CDR3 loop spans 16 amino acids. Study-wide results and limits: The productive fraction for most TCR beta V segments was about 90% or about 30% in an earlier analysis.

Sequenced input: PBMCs. This receptor was taken from a middle-aged man in good health and CMV-seronegative. The V call is TRBV19, the J call TRBJ2-3; 8 nucleotides match TRBD1. The CDR3, as DNA: TGTGCCAGTAGTATTGGTCGGCAGGGGGCAACAGATACGCAGTATTTT. It is translated as CASSIGRQGATDTQYF.